This is a list of T cell receptor beta chains from one sample in a study of shared clonotypes between healthy human individuals. The data were produced by immunoSEQ multiplex PCR, yet TCRdb's version contains in-frame clones alone and is incomplete. The table lists approximately 2,300,000 clones, approximately 90% of them singletons. Material for sequencing was naive CD4+ T cells from PBMCs. These receptors all stem from a young man in good health. Some clones in this sample may be carry-over from other donors' samples. Each CDR3 is given with its conserved first and last residue. D genes are given only for firm matches. Clone size is stated in some rows and not others, as once, few, many or a class when expanded.

v_gene: TRBV5-1
abundance: .
j_gene: TRBJ2-5
d_gene: TRBD1
CDR3nt: TGCGCCAGCAGCTTAGCCGGGACAGGCTCGCAAGAGACCCAGTACTTC
CDR3aa: CASSLAGTGSQETQYF

v_gene: TRBV6-5
abundance: .
j_gene: TRBJ2-3
d_gene: TRBD2
CDR3nt: TGTGCCAGCAGTTTAGGACTAGCGGGAGGAGATACGCAGTATTTT
CDR3aa: CASSLGLAGGDTQYF

v_gene: TRBV27
abundance: .
j_gene: TRBJ2-3
d_gene: .
CDR3nt: TGTGCCAGCCGCATACATGGGGGGATTCCCACAGATACGCAGTATTTT
CDR3aa: CASRIHGGIPTDTQYF

v_gene: TRBV28
abundance: .
j_gene: TRBJ2-5
d_gene: .
CDR3nt: TGTGCCAGCAGCCCTCTTAGGGAGACCCAGTACTTC
CDR3aa: CASSPLRETQYF

v_gene: TRBV28
abundance: .
j_gene: TRBJ1-2
d_gene: TRBD1
CDR3nt: TGTGCCAGCAGTCCACAGGACAGGGTCCACCGCTACACCTTC
CDR3aa: CASSPQDRVHRYTF

v_gene: TRBV2
abundance: once
j_gene: TRBJ2-2
d_gene: .
CDR3nt: TGTGCCAGCAGTGCGGACGTCGGGGAGCTGTTTTTT
CDR3aa: CASSADVGELFF

v_gene: TRBV28
abundance: once
j_gene: TRBJ1-3
d_gene: .
CDR3nt: TGTGCCAGCAGTCTCGGAGAAAACACCATATATTTT
CDR3aa: CASSLGENTIYF

v_gene: TRBV7-7
abundance: .
j_gene: TRBJ2-5
d_gene: TRBD1
CDR3nt: TGTGCCAGCAGCCCCGGGACAGGGCTCGGTGCGACCCAGTACTTC
CDR3aa: CASSPGTGLGATQYF

v_gene: TRBV19
abundance: .
j_gene: TRBJ2-7
d_gene: TRBD1
CDR3nt: TGTGCCAGTAGTATTATGGGACAGTACTACGAGCAGTACTTC
CDR3aa: CASSIMGQYYEQYF

v_gene: TRBV19
abundance: .
j_gene: TRBJ2-1
d_gene: .
CDR3nt: TGTGCCAGTAGTATGGTCGGGACTCCAAATGAGCAGTTCTTC
CDR3aa: CASSMVGTPNEQFF

v_gene: TRBV30
abundance: .
j_gene: TRBJ1-3
d_gene: .
CDR3nt: TGTGCCTGGAGTGGAGGCTCTGGAAACACCATATATTTT
CDR3aa: CAWSGGSGNTIYF

v_gene: TRBV5-5
abundance: .
j_gene: TRBJ2-1
d_gene: TRBD1
CDR3nt: TGTGCCAGCAGCTTGTCAGGTCGGCAGGGGGTCTACAATGAGCAGTTCTTC
CDR3aa: CASSLSGRQGVYNEQFF